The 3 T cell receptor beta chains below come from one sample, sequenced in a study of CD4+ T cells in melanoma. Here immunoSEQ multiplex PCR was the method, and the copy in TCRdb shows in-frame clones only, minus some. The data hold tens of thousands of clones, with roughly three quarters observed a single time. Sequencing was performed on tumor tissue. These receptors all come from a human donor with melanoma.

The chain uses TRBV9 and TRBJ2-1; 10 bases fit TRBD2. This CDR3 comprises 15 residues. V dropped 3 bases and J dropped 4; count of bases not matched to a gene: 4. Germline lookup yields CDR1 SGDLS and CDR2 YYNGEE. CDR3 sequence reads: CASSEVAGGYNEQFF. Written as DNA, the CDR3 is TGTGCCAGCAGCGAGGTAGCGGGGGGTTACAATGAGCAGTTCTTC.

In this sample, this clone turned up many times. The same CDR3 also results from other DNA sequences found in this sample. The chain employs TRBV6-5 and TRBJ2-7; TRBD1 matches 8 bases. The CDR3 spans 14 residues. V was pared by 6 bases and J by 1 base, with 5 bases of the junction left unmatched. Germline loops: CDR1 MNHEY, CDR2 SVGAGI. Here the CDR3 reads CASSPGQGSYEQYF. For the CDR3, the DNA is TGTGCCAGCAGCCCCGGACAGGGATCCTACGAGCAGTACTTC.

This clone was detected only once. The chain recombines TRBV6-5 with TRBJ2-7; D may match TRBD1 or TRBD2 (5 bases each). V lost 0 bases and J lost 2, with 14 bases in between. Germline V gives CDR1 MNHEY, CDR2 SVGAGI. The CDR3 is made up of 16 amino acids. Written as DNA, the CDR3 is TGTGCCAGCAGTTACTCGAAGGGACCGGGCCCCTACGAGCAGTACTTC. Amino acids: CASSYSKGPGPYEQYF.